This is a list of T cell receptor beta chains from one sample in a study of shared clonotypes between healthy human individuals. Repertoires were generated with immunoSEQ multiplex PCR, while TCRdb's copy carries only in-frame clones and drops some. The data hold under 600,000 clones, with roughly 85% observed a single time. Specimen: PBMCs. These receptors were collected from a middle-aged woman in good health. Some clones in this sample may be carry-over from other donors' samples. Both conserved end residues are part of each CDR3. A D gene is named only where the DNA matches it firmly. Expanded clones get a size class; other rows say once, few or many, or leave the size out.

j_call d_call clone_size v_call cdr3_aa cdr3_nt
TRBJ2-5 TRBD2 . TRBV29-1 CSVGSLAGAWGETQYF TGCAGCGTTGGAAGCCTAGCGGGAGCTTGGGGAGAGACCCAGTACTTC
TRBJ1-5 . many TRBV7-9 CASSLEGLAQPQHF TGTGCCAGCAGCTTGGAGGGGTTGGCACAGCCCCAGCATTTT
TRBJ2-5 TRBD1 . TRBV5-4 CASSPRDRGLEETQYF TGTGCCAGCAGCCCCCGGGACAGGGGCCTCGAAGAGACCCAGTACTTC
TRBJ2-7 . . TRBV6-5 CASSYDSYEQYF TGTGCCAGCAGTTATGACAGCTACGAGCAGTACTTC
TRBJ2-3 . . TRBV9 CASSVERDTQYF TGTGCCAGCAGCGTAGAAAGAGATACGCAGTATTTT
TRBJ2-1 TRBD2 . TRBV5-1 CASSGNLAGEVGEQFF TGCGCCAGCAGCGGCAATCTAGCGGGAGAGGTGGGGGAGCAGTTCTTC
TRBJ1-2 . . TRBV7-9 CASSPQSGLGYGYTF TGTGCCAGCAGCCCCCAGTCAGGGTTGGGCTATGGCTACACCTTC
TRBJ2-3 . . TRBV6-1 CASGFRSWDTQYF TGTGCCAGCGGTTTCAGGAGTTGGGATACGCAGTATTTT
TRBJ1-1 . . TRBV9 CASSVAQSGSGAFF TGTGCCAGCAGCGTAGCGCAAAGCGGTAGCGGAGCTTTCTTT
TRBJ2-7 . . TRBV11-2 CASSLSLLGGYEQYF TGTGCCAGCAGCTTAAGTCTACTTGGGGGTTACGAGCAGTACTTC
TRBJ2-3 . . TRBV4-1 CASSPRISVPHTDTQYF TGCGCCAGCAGCCCCAGAATATCAGTGCCTCACACAGATACGCAGTATTTT
TRBJ2-1 TRBD2 once TRBV6-6 CASRSGRVDNEQFF TGTGCCAGCAGGAGCGGGAGAGTCGACAATGAGCAGTTCTTC
TRBJ1-5 . once TRBV30 CAWSKTLWEPQHF TGTGCCTGGAGCAAGACACTGTGGGAGCCCCAGCATTTT
TRBJ2-5 . once TRBV4-1 CASSQSVIKGLETQYF TGCGCCAGCAGCCAATCGGTTATCAAGGGGCTGGAGACCCAGTACTTC
TRBJ2-7 . . TRBV5-1 CASSGGLGDISYEQYF TGCGCCAGCAGCGGGGGACTGGGGGATATCTCCTACGAGCAGTACTTC
TRBJ2-6 . . TRBV10-3 CAISARVGETGANVLTF TGTGCCATCAGTGCCAGAGTGGGGGAGACTGGGGCCAACGTCCTGACTTTC
TRBJ1-5 TRBD1 once TRBV28 CASQTPQGAGNQPQHF TGTGCCAGCCAGACCCCACAGGGGGCTGGCAATCAGCCCCAGCATTTT
TRBJ2-7 . . TRBV28 CASSLFRLSYEQYF TGTGCCAGCAGTTTATTCAGACTTTCCTACGAGCAGTACTTC
TRBJ1-2 TRBD1 . TRBV7-4 CASSREGTGGYTF TGTGCCAGCAGCCGCGAAGGGACAGGTGGCTACACCTTC
TRBJ1-2 . . TRBV2 CASSELRANDGYTF TGTGCCAGCAGTGAATTGCGGGCGAATGATGGCTACACCTTC
TRBJ2-2 TRBD1 . TRBV5-1 CASSTTGPSGELFF TGCGCCAGCAGCACGACAGGGCCTTCCGGGGAGCTGTTTTTT
TRBJ2-5 TRBD1 . TRBV4-1 CASSPGFLRQGARETQYF TGCGCCAGCAGCCCTGGTTTTCTGCGACAGGGAGCGCGGGAGACCCAGTACTTC
TRBJ2-1 TRBD2 . TRBV10-3 CAISEAGGFYNEQFF TGTGCCATCAGTGAAGCGGGAGGATTTTACAATGAGCAGTTCTTC
TRBJ2-7 . . TRBV20-1 CSATPYYEQYF TGCAGTGCTACCCCCTACTACGAGCAGTACTTC
TRBJ2-1 TRBD2 . TRBV29-1 CSVKLAGESSYNEQFF TGCAGCGTTAAATTAGCGGGAGAGAGCTCCTACAATGAGCAGTTCTTC
TRBJ1-2 . once TRBV5-4 CASSKDSLGYTF TGTGCCAGCAGCAAGGACAGTCTTGGCTACACCTTC
TRBJ2-3 . . TRBV6-5 CASTPPGTDTQYF TGTGCCAGCACCCCCCCCGGGACAGATACGCAGTATTTT
TRBJ2-1 TRBD2 . TRBV27 CASSRGLAGGSNEQFF TGTGCCAGCAGTCGGGGACTAGCGGGAGGATCTAATGAGCAGTTCTTC
TRBJ2-7 . . TRBV5-1 CASSPPGSYEQYF TGCGCCAGCAGCCCCCCAGGTTCCTACGAGCAGTACTTC
TRBJ1-1 TRBD1 . TRBV5-8 CASSFRTGRGNTEAFF TGTGCCAGCAGCTTCCGGACAGGGCGAGGGAACACTGAAGCTTTCTTT
TRBJ2-7 TRBD1 few TRBV7-9 CAGGRDRGREQYF TGTGCCGGGGGCCGGGACAGGGGCCGCGAGCAGTACTTC
TRBJ1-1 TRBD1 . TRBV7-9 CASSLGPAGRGFTEAFF TGTGCCAGCAGCTTAGGACCCGCGGGCAGGGGGTTCACTGAAGCTTTCTTT
TRBJ2-7 TRBD2 . TRBV7-3 CASSPGTSLSEQYF TGTGCCAGCAGCCCCGGGACTAGTCTCTCCGAGCAGTACTTC
TRBJ1-2 . few TRBV14 CASSSGTDFYGYTF TGTGCCAGCAGCTCGGGGACCGATTTCTATGGCTACACCTTC
TRBJ1-2 TRBD1 . TRBV2 CARNRGTGGAEYGYTF TGTGCCAGAAATCGGGGGACAGGGGGCGCTGAATATGGCTACACCTTC
TRBJ2-7 TRBD1 once TRBV19 CASTPTGVTSYEQYF TGTGCCAGTACTCCGACAGGGGTAACTTCCTACGAGCAGTACTTC
TRBJ2-3 . . TRBV19 CASSPGTYTDTQYF TGTGCCAGTAGCCCCGGGACTTACACAGATACGCAGTATTTT
TRBJ2-3 TRBD2 . TRBV5-6 CASSLTGPAGEDTQYF TGTGCCAGCAGCTTGACGGGTCCAGCGGGAGAAGATACGCAGTATTTT
TRBJ1-1 . . TRBV28 CASSRLSGGTEAFF TGTGCCAGCTCCCGTCTCAGCGGGGGCACTGAAGCTTTCTTT
TRBJ2-2 . . TRBV7-9 CASSSPGSKAGELFF TGTGCCAGCAGCTCCCCGGGATCAAAGGCCGGGGAGCTGTTTTTT
TRBJ1-1 . . TRBV19 CASRQSQGWRMNTEAFF TGTGCCAGTAGACAATCTCAGGGCTGGAGAATGAACACTGAAGCTTTCTTT
TRBJ2-7 . . TRBV27 CASSTILQRRYEQYF TGTGCCAGCAGCACTATCCTCCAGAGACGCTACGAGCAGTACTTC
TRBJ2-5 TRBD1 . TRBV19 CASMTTGAETQYF TGTGCCAGTATGACGACAGGGGCAGAGACCCAGTACTTC
TRBJ1-1 . . TRBV7-8 CASSLASGGGPEAFF TGTGCCAGCAGCTTAGCGAGCGGGGGAGGGCCTGAAGCTTTCTTT
TRBJ2-1 . . TRBV7-6 CASSLGNEQFF TGTGCCAGCAGCTTAGGGAATGAGCAGTTCTTC
TRBJ1-4 . few TRBV6-6 CASSYLAGPNEKLFF TGTGCCAGCAGTTACTTGGCCGGGCCTAATGAAAAACTGTTTTTT
TRBJ2-7 TRBD2 . TRBV4-2 CASSRSGPSSYEQYF TGTGCCAGCAGCCGTAGCGGGCCAAGCTCCTACGAGCAGTACTTC
TRBJ2-1 . many TRBV27 CASSPQRGEQFF TGTGCCAGCAGTCCACAGAGGGGTGAGCAGTTCTTC
TRBJ2-3 . . TRBV6-1 CASSGRISTDTQYF TGTGCCAGCAGTGGTCGAATTTCCACAGATACGCAGTATTTT
TRBJ2-1 . . TRBV29-1 CSVVMTDNEQFF TGCAGCGTTGTAATGACAGACAATGAGCAGTTCTTC
TRBJ1-1 . few TRBV10-3 CAISPRAGSLDTEAFF TGTGCCATCAGTCCCCGGGCGGGGAGTTTGGACACTGAAGCTTTCTTT
TRBJ1-2 . . TRBV28 CASSSPGLPYGYTF TGTGCCAGCAGTTCGCCGGGACTCCCCTATGGCTACACCTTC
TRBJ1-2 . . TRBV27 CASSSHPRGGYTF TGTGCCAGCAGTTCCCACCCGAGAGGTGGCTACACCTTC
TRBJ2-1 . . TRBV14 CASSQDNGEAQFF TGTGCCAGCAGCCAAGATAACGGGGAGGCGCAGTTCTTC
TRBJ2-3 . many TRBV13 CASSLGGSFTDTQYF TGTGCCAGCAGCTTAGGGGGGTCTTTCACAGATACGCAGTATTTT
TRBJ2-2 TRBD2 . TRBV6-1 CASSRGRAGELFF TGTGCCAGCAGCCGCGGGAGGGCCGGGGAGCTGTTTTTT
TRBJ2-5 . . TRBV27 CASSLYLGPQETQYF TGTGCCAGCAGTTTATACTTGGGGCCCCAAGAGACCCAGTACTTC
TRBJ2-7 TRBD2 . TRBV30 CASEGTSVYEQYF TGTGCCTCCGAGGGGACTAGCGTCTACGAGCAGTACTTC
TRBJ2-1 . few TRBV4-1 CASSQEVTQTSSYNEQFF TGCGCCAGCAGCCAAGAAGTGACCCAGACTAGCTCCTACAATGAGCAGTTCTTC